This TCR beta chain was sequenced in a study of regulatory T cells in long-lasting Graves disease. Study as a whole: Newly diagnosed Graves' patients took antithyroid drugs under 3 months. Points from the study as a whole: Accuracy may have been reduced by the small sample size. Persistent disease exhibited a predilection for TRBV28, TRBJ1-2 and TRBJ2-5. Peripheral blood alone, not thyroid tissue, underwent study.

For TCR beta, libraries came from iRepertoire HTBI primers and Arm-PCR of CDR3 regions. TCRdb re-analysed the multiplex PCR reads in MiXCR, keeping a single row per CDR3 protein. The sample records some 460,000 distinct CDR3 sequences, around 15% being singletons. Time point defined: newly diagnosed GD, antithyroid drugs for less than 3 months. Preparation of the TCR library used RNA extracted from PBMCs. Germline V gives CDR1 SGHAT, CDR2 FQDESV (reference sequence). Trimming removed 6 bases from V and 3 bases from J; junction bases left unmatched: 12. The CDR3 consists of 16 residues. The table lists this clonotype with many counts. Its antigen remains unidentified. The same sample was also used in a study of T cells in Graves' hyperthyroidism and ophthalmopathy.

The source of this sequence is a middle-aged man with Graves disease. The source was peripheral blood mononuclear cells (PBMCs), collected at new diagnosis, from a patient treated with antithyroid drugs. The chain has TRBV11-1 and TRBJ2-7; 9 bases map to TRBD1. The CDR3 sequence: CASRRTGGREDYEQYF. In DNA form, the CDR3 reads TGTGCCAGCAGACGAACAGGGGGCAGGGAAGACTACGAGCAGTACTTC.